The T cell receptor (beta chain) under discussion was sequenced for a study of CD8+ T cells in alopecia areata. At the level of the study: Treated patients were given oral tofacitinib, which was dosed at 5 to 10 mg twice daily.

Indicated treatment: oral pan-JAK inhibitor, 5-10 mg twice daily. Alopecia areata patients gave lesional scalp punch biopsies and peripheral blood samples. Germline assignment: CDR1 SGHTA and CDR2 FQGNSA. Trimming stripped 0 bases from V and 4 bases from J, with 6 bases between. The CDR3 spans 13 residues. The study, taken as a whole, reports: In blood and scalp, many expanded lesional clones persisted during tofacitinib. Expanded CD8+ clones among the top 100, and scalp clonality, were significantly decreased by tofacitinib.

In this sample, this clone turned up a few times. Antigen: not known. Reverse transcription of extracted RNA yielded cDNA, which provided the sequencing template. This table comes from immunoSEQ multiplex PCR, and its TCRdb copy is limited to in-frame clones, with some not included. The sample has around 270,000 clones, 55% to 70% seen once; the top ten hold 1.8%. The chain carries TRBV7-2 and TRBJ2-5; D remains ambiguous. This clonotype was obtained from a human donor with alopecia areata. The sample in question was CD4+ T cells sorted from blood, obtained at week 24, from a patient treated with tofacitinib. In DNA form, the CDR3 reads TGTGCCAGCAGCTTAGCGTCAGTAGAGACCCAGTACTTC. It specifies CASSLASVETQYF.